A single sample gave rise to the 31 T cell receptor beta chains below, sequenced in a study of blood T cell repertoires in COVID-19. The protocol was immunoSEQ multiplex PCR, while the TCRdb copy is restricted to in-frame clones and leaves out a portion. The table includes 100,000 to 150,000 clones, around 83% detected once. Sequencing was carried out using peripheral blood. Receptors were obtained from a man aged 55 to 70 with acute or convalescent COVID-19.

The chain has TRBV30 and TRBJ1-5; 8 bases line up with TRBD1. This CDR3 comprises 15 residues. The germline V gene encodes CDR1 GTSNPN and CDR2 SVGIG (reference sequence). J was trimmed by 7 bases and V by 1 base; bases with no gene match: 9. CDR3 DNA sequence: TGTGCCTGGAGTGAAAGGACAGGGTCCCGACAGCCCCAGCATTTT. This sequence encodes CAWSERTGSRQPQHF.

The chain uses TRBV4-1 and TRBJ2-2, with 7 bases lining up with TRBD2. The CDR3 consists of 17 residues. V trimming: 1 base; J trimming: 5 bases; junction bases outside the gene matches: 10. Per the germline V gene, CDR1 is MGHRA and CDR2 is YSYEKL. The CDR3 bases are TGCGCCAGCAGCCAAGCGGGGCTTACCGGGAGGACCGGGGAGCTGTTTTTT. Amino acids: CASSQAGLTGRTGELFF.

CDR3 in amino acids: CASSLTPGQGNNEQFF. The DNA of the CDR3 is TGCGCCAGCAGCTTGACTCCGGGACAGGGTAACAATGAGCAGTTCTTC. The rearrangement uses TRBV5-1 and TRBJ2-1; 9 nucleotides match TRBD1. The CDR3 spans 16 residues. Germline V gene lookup returns CDR1 SGHRS and CDR2 YFSETQ. Trimming cost V 1 base and J 5 bases; bases outside gene matches: 7.

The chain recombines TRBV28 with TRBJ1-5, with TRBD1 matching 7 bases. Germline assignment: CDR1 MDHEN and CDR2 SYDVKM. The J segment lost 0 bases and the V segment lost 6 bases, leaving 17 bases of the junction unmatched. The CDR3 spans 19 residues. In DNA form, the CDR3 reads TGTGCCAGCAGGGTAGTAGGAGACAGGGCCTTCTATAGCAATCAGCCCCAGCATTTT. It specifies CASRVVGDRAFYSNQPQHF. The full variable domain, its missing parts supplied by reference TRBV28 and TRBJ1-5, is DVKVTQSSRYLVKRTGEKVFLECVQDMDHENMFWYRQDPGLGLRLIYFSYDVKMKEKGDIPEGYSVSREKKERFSLILESASTNQTSMYLCASRVVGDRAFYSNQPQHFGDGTRLSIL.

The CDR3 region has the DNA TGTGCCAGCAGCGTGGGCTCCCGCTTAAGCGGGGAGCTGTTTTTT. This encodes CASSVGSRLSGELFF. V and J are TRBV9 and TRBJ2-2; D uncertain. Trimming removed 2 bases from V and 7 bases from J, with 15 bases in between. The CDR3 extends over 15 amino acids. Germline V CDR1 and CDR2: SGDLS, YYNGEE.

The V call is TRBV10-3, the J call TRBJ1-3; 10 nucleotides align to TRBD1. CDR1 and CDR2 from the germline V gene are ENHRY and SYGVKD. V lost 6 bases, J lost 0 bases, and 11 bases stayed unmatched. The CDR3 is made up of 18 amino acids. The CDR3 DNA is TGTGCCATCAGGCCCGGAGAGGGACAGGGGTTCTCTGGAAACACCATATATTTT. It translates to CAIRPGEGQGFSGNTIYF.

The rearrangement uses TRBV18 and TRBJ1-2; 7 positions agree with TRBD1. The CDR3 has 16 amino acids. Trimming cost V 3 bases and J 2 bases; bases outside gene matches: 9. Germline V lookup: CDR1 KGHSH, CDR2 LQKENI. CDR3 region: CASSPLAQGVNYGYTF. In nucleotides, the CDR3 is TGTGCCAGCTCACCGCTCGCCCAGGGGGTGAACTATGGCTACACCTTC.

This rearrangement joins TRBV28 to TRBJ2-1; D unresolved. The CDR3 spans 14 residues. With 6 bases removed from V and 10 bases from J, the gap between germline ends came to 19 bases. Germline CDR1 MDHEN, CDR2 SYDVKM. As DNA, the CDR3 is TGTGCCAGCAGCCGGATAGAAGTGTACAGCGAGCAGTTCTTC. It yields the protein CASSRIEVYSEQFF.

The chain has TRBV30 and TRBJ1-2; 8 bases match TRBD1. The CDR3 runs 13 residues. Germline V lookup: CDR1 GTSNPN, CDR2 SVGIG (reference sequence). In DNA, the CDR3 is TGTGGCCAAACCCTAGGACAGGGAGATGGCTACACCTTC. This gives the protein CGQTLGQGDGYTF.

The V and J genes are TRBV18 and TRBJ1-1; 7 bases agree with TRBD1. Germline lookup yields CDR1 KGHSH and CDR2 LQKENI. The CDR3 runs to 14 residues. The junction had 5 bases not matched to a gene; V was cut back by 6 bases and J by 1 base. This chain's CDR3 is CASSPGQKNTEAFF. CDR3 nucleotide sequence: TGTGCCAGCTCGCCGGGACAGAAGAACACTGAAGCTTTCTTT.

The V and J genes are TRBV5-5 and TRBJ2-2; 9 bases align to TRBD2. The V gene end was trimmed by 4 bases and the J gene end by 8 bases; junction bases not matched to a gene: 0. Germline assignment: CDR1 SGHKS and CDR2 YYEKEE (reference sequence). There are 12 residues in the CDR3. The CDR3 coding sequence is TGTGCCAGCAGCGGACTAGCGGGGGAGCTGTTTTTT. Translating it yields CASSGLAGELFF. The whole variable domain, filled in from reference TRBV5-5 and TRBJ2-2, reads DAGVTQSPTHLIKTRGQQVTLRCSPISGHKSVSWYQQVLGQGPQFIFQYYEKEERGRGNFPDRFSARQFPNYSSELNVNALLLGDSALYLCASSGLAGELFFGEGSRLTVL.

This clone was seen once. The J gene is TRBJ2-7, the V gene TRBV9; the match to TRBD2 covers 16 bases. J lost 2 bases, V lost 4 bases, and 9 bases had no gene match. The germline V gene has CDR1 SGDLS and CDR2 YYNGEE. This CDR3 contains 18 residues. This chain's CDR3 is CASSPQVGLAGGPYEQYF. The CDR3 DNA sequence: TGTGCCAGCAGCCCACAAGTGGGACTAGCGGGAGGGCCCTACGAGCAGTACTTC.

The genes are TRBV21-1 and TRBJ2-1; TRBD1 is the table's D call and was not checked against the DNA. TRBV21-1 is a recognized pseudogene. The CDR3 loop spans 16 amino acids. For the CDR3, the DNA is TGTGCCAGCAGCGAACCCCGGGACAGAAGGGCCTATGAGCAGTTCTTC. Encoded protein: CASSEPRDRRAYEQFF.

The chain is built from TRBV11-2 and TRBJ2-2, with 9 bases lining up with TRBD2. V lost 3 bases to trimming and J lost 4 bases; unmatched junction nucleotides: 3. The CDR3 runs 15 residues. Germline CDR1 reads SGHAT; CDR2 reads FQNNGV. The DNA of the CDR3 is TGTGCCAGCAGCTTTCTAGCGGGACGCACCGGGGAGCTGTTTTTT. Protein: CASSFLAGRTGELFF.

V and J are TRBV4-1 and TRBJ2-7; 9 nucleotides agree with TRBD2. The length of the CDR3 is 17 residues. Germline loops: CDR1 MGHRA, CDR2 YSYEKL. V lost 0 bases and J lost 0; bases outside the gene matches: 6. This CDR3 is CASSQDEWREGSYEQYF. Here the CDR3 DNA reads TGCGCCAGCAGCCAAGACGAATGGCGGGAGGGCTCCTACGAGCAGTACTTC.

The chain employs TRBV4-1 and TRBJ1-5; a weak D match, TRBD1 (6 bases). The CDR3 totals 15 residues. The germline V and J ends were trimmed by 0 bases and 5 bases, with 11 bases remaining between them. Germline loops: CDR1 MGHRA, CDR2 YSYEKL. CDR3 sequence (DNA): TGCGCCAGCAGCCAAGACGGGCAGGGGCATCAGCCCCAGCATTTT. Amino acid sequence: CASSQDGQGHQPQHF.

CDR3 nucleotide sequence: TGTGCCAGCAGCCCCCGCCCCCCCGGTAATGGAGATACGCAGTATTTT. Protein product: CASSPRPPGNGDTQYF. The chain is built from TRBV7-3 and TRBJ2-3; D not resolved. Germline loops: CDR1 SGHTA, CDR2 FQGTGA. The CDR3 has 16 amino acids. The V end lost 5 bases, the J end lost 5 bases, and 20 bases lay between the germline ends.

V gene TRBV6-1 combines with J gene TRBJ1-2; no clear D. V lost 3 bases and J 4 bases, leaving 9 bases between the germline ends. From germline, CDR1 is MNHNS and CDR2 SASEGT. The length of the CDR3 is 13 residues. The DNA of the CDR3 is TGTGCCAGCAGTGATGGGGAGGGCTATGGCTACACCTTC. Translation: CASSDGEGYGYTF.

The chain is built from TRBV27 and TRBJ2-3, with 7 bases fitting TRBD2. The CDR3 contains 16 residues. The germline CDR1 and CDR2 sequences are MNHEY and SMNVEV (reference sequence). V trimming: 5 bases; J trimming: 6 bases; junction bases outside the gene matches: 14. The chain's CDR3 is CASSLLWAGDRDTQYF. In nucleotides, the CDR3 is TGTGCCAGCAGTCTCCTCTGGGCGGGAGATAGGGATACGCAGTATTTT.

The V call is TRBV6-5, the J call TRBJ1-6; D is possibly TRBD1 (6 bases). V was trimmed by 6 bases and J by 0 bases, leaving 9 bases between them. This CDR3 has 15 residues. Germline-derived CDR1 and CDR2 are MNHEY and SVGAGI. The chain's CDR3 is CASRQGSSYNSPLHF. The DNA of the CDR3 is TGTGCCAGCAGGCAGGGGAGCTCCTATAATTCACCCCTCCACTTT.

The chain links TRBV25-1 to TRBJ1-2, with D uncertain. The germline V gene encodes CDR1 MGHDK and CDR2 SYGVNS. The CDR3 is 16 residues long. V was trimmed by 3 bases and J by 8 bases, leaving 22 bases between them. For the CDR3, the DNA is TGTGCCAGCAGTGAGGGCAGTACAGCCTCTTTATTAGGCTACACCTTC. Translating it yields CASSEGSTASLLGYTF.

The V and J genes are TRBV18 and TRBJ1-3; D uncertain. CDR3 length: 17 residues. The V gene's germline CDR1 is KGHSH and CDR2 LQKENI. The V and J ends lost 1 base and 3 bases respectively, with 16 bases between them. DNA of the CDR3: TGTGCCAGCTCACCACTGGCCAGTCAAGTTAATGGAAACACCATATATTTT. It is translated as CASSPLASQVNGNTIYF.

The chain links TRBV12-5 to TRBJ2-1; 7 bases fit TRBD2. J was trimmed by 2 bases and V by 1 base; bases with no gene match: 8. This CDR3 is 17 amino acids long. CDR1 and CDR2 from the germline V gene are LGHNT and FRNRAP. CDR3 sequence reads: CASGLDPGSGAYNEQFF. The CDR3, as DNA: TGTGCTAGTGGTTTGGACCCCGGGAGCGGGGCCTACAATGAGCAGTTCTTC.

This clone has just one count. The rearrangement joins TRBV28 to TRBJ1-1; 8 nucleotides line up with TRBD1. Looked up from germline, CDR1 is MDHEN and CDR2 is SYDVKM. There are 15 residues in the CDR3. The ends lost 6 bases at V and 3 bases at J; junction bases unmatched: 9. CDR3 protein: CASSGTGISDTEAFF. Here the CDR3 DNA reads TGTGCCAGCAGCGGGACAGGAATTTCGGACACTGAAGCTTTCTTT.

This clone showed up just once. The CDR3 sequence is CASSLGRTALYGYTF. In DNA, the CDR3 is TGTGCCAGCAGTTTAGGCCGGACAGCTCTCTATGGCTACACCTTC. This chain connects TRBV28 to TRBJ1-2; a weak D match, TRBD1 (6 bases). V shed 2 bases and J shed 4 bases, with 14 bases lying between them. The CDR3 totals 15 residues. Germline assignment: CDR1 MDHEN and CDR2 SYDVKM.

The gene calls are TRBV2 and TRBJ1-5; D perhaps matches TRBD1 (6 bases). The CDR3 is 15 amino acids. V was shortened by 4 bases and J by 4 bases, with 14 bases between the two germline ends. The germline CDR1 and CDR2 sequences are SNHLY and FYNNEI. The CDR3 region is CASSGLGRGNQPQHF. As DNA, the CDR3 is TGTGCCAGCAGTGGTCTTGGTAGGGGGAATCAGCCCCAGCATTTT. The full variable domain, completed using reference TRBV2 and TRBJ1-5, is EPEVTQTPSHQVTQMGQEVILRCVPISNHLYFYWYRQILGQKVEFLVSFYNNEISEKSEIFDDQFSVERPDGSNFTLKIRSTKLEDSAMYFCASSGLGRGNQPQHFGDGTRLSIL.

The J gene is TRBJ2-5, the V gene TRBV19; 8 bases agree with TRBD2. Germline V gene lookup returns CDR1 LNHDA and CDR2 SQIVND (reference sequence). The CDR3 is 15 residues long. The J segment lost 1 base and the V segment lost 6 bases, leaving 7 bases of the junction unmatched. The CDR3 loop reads CASSSDSGIQETQYF. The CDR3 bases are TGTGCCAGTAGCTCGGATAGCGGGATCCAAGAGACCCAGTACTTC.

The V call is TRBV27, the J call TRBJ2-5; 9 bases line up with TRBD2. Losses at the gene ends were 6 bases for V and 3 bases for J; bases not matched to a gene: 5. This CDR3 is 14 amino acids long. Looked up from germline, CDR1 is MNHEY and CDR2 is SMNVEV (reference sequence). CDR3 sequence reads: CASRRLAVKETQYF. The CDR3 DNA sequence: TGTGCCAGCAGGCGACTAGCGGTTAAAGAGACCCAGTACTTC.

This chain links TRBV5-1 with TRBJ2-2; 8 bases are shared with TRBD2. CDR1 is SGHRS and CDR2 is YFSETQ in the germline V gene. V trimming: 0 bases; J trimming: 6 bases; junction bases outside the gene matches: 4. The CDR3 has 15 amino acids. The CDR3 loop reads CASSLAPAGAGELFF. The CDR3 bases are TGCGCCAGCAGCTTGGCCCCAGCGGGAGCCGGGGAGCTGTTTTTT.

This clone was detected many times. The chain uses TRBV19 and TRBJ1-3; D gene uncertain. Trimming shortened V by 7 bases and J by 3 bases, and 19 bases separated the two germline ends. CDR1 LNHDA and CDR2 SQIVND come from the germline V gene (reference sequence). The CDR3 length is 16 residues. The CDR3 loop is CASKKERVNGGNTIYF. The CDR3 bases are TGTGCCAGTAAAAAGGAACGGGTCAACGGTGGAAACACCATATATTTT. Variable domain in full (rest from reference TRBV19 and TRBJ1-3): DGGITQSPKYLFRKEGQNVTLSCEQNLNHDAMYWYRQDPGQGLRLIYYSQIVNDFQKGDIAEGYSVSREKKESFPLTVTSAQKNPTAFYLCASKKERVNGGNTIYFGEGSWLTVV.

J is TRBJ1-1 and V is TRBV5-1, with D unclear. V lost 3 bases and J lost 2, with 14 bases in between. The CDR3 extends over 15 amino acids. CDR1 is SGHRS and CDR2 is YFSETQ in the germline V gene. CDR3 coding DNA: TGCGCCAGCAGCTCCCCGGTGGGCTTTAACACTGAAGCTTTCTTT. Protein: CASSSPVGFNTEAFF.